A selection of T cell receptor beta chains follows, all from one sample in a study of cytomegalovirus exposure and HLA in healthy donors. Libraries were prepared by immunoSEQ multiplex PCR; TCRdb keeps only in-frame clonotypes and omits some of them. This repertoire comprises around 70,000 clones; its ten largest clones make up about 4.5%. Material for sequencing was PBMCs. The receptors were sampled from a woman aged 40-49 years in good health and CMV-seropositive. Both conserved end residues are part of each CDR3. The D gene is left open where the match is weak. Rows give clone size only sometimes, using once, few, many, or a class for an expanded clone.

TRBV19	TRBJ1-2	-	-	CASSIRRGHGYTF	TGTGCCAGTAGTATAAGGAGGGGCCATGGCTACACCTTC
TRBV29-1	TRBJ2-7	-	-	CSVKQGSYEQYF	TGCAGCGTTAAACAGGGTTCCTACGAGCAGTACTTC
TRBV5-1	TRBJ1-3	-	-	CASSPGDGGNTIYF	TGCGCCAGCAGCCCAGGGGACGGTGGAAACACCATATATTTT
TRBV11-3	TRBJ2-5	-	TRBD2	CASSLGLASRETQYF	TGTGCCAGCAGCCTCGGACTAGCGAGCAGGGAGACCCAGTACTTC
TRBV7-9	TRBJ2-7	-	-	CASSLARSEQYF	TGTGCCAGCAGCTTAGCGCGTTCGGAGCAGTACTTC
TRBV19	TRBJ1-1	-	TRBD1	CASSYRGAGTEAFF	TGTGCCAGTAGTTACAGGGGAGCAGGCACTGAAGCTTTCTTT
TRBV11-3	TRBJ2-3	-	TRBD2	CASSPWTSGGEADTQYF	TGTGCCAGCAGCCCCTGGACTAGCGGGGGGGAAGCAGATACGCAGTATTTT
TRBV9	TRBJ2-7	-	TRBD2	CASSPFLAGSYEQYF	TGTGCCAGCAGCCCCTTTCTAGCGGGGTCCTACGAGCAGTACTTC
TRBV5-1	TRBJ2-3	-	-	CASSRTGRGDTQYF	TGCGCCAGCAGTCGTACAGGGAGAGGGGATACGCAGTATTTT
TRBV5-1	TRBJ2-7	-	-	CASSLAGSSYEQYF	TGCGCCAGCAGCTTGGCGGGGAGCTCCTACGAGCAGTACTTC
TRBV30	TRBJ2-7	-	-	CAWGGSLYEQYF	TGTGCCTGGGGGGGCAGTCTATACGAGCAGTACTTC
TRBV5-8	TRBJ1-3	-	-	CASSLWPSSGNTIYF	TGTGCCAGCAGCTTGTGGCCTAGCTCTGGAAACACCATATATTTT
TRBV27	TRBJ2-6	-	-	CASSLSSPSGANVLTF	TGTGCCAGCAGTTTGTCCAGTCCCTCTGGGGCCAACGTCCTGACTTTC
TRBV11-3	TRBJ2-1	-	TRBD2	CASSLRTSGDYNEQFF	TGTGCCAGCAGCTTACGGACTAGCGGGGACTACAATGAGCAGTTCTTC
TRBV6-1	TRBJ1-1	-	TRBD1	CATLPTGARASFF	TGTGCCACCCTACCGACAGGGGCCCGGGCCAGTTTCTTT
TRBV14	TRBJ2-1	-	-	CASSLRFTTDNNEQFF	TGTGCCAGCAGCCTACGCTTCACAACAGACAACAATGAGCAGTTCTTC
TRBV6-5	TRBJ2-2	-	-	CASSYSPGANTGELFF	TGTGCCAGCAGTTACTCGCCAGGGGCGAACACCGGGGAGCTGTTTTTT
TRBV19	TRBJ2-1	-	-	CASSIAQASEQFF	TGTGCCAGTAGTATAGCTCAAGCAAGTGAGCAGTTCTTC
TRBV5-1	TRBJ1-3	-	-	CASSLAQRSSGNTIYF	TGCGCCAGCAGCTTGGCCCAGAGGAGCTCTGGAAACACCATATATTTT
TRBV27	TRBJ1-5	-	TRBD1	CASRQPGTEDQPQHF	TGTGCCAGCAGGCAACCCGGGACAGAAGATCAGCCCCAGCATTTT
TRBV18	TRBJ1-2	-	-	CASSPVVGETNYGYTF	TGTGCCAGCTCACCAGTAGTCGGAGAAACTAACTATGGCTACACCTTC
TRBV7-9	TRBJ2-7	-	-	CASSLMLAEQYF	TGTGCCAGCAGCTTAATGCTAGCCGAGCAGTACTTC
TRBV28	TRBJ1-5	-	-	CASSLGGSGNQPQHF	TGTGCCAGCAGTTTAGGGGGCAGCGGCAATCAGCCCCAGCATTTT
TRBV2	TRBJ2-7	-	-	CASSLSSASYEQYF	TGTGCCAGCAGTCTCTCTAGCGCATCCTACGAGCAGTACTTC
TRBV7-2	TRBJ2-7	-	TRBD1	CASSPTGTGRRVQYF	TGTGCCAGCAGTCCTACCGGGACAGGGAGGCGGGTGCAGTACTTC
TRBV27	TRBJ2-7	-	-	CASSFAGSFYEQYF	TGTGCCAGCAGTTTCGCAGGGTCCTTCTACGAGCAGTACTTC
TRBV7-6	TRBJ2-1	-	TRBD1	CASSPRQGAEQFF	TGTGCCAGCAGCCCTCGACAGGGGGCCGAGCAGTTCTTC
TRBV7-9	TRBJ2-2	-	TRBD2	CASSSTPVAGDNTGELFF	TGTGCCAGCAGCTCGACCCCAGTAGCGGGGGACAACACCGGGGAGCTGTTTTTT
TRBV7-8	TRBJ1-1	-	-	CASSLIGGTEAFF	TGTGCCAGCAGCTTGATCGGGGGGACTGAAGCTTTCTTT
TRBV10-2	TRBJ1-1	-	TRBD1	CASRSDRTLGGTEAFF	TGCGCCAGCAGATCGGACAGGACCTTGGGAGGCACTGAAGCTTTCTTT
TRBV7-8	TRBJ2-1	-	TRBD2	CASSSATSGTSYNEQFF	TGTGCCAGCAGCTCCGCTACTAGCGGGACCTCCTACAATGAGCAGTTCTTC
TRBV6-6	TRBJ1-4	-	TRBD1	CASSYAGTGVVEKLFF	TGTGCCAGCAGTTACGCCGGGACAGGGGTTGTTGAAAAACTGTTTTTT
TRBV11-3	TRBJ2-1	-	TRBD1	CASSLDSSRTGYNEQFF	TGTGCCAGCAGCTTAGATAGTTCGCGGACAGGCTACAATGAGCAGTTCTTC
TRBV29-1	TRBJ1-1	-	TRBD1	CSGRQGWGMNTEAFF	TGCAGCGGCCGACAGGGATGGGGTATGAACACTGAAGCTTTCTTT
TRBV19	TRBJ2-1	-	-	CASSISAGIGEQFF	TGTGCCAGTAGTATCTCCGCGGGTATTGGTGAGCAGTTCTTC
TRBV7-2	TRBJ2-3	-	TRBD1	CASSRTGTGTDTQYF	TGTGCCAGCAGCCGAACCGGGACAGGGACAGATACGCAGTATTTT
TRBV9	TRBJ1-3	-	TRBD1	CASSSRDRGVGNTIYF	TGTGCCAGCAGCTCCCGGGACAGGGGCGTCGGAAACACCATATATTTT
TRBV5-5	TRBJ2-7	-	-	CASRLTPGLSYEQYF	TGTGCCAGCAGGCTTACTCCAGGGCTCTCCTACGAGCAGTACTTC
TRBV4-1	TRBJ1-2	-	TRBD1	CASSQDWGQLTVLF	TGCGCCAGCAGCCAAGATTGGGGACAGCTGACTGTGCTCTTC
TRBV7-3	TRBJ1-3	-	TRBD1	CASSWTGGPGNTIYF	TGTGCCAGCAGCTGGACAGGGGGGCCTGGAAACACCATATATTTT
TRBV4-1	TRBJ1-1	-	-	CASSQEGAEVNFMNTEAFF	TGCGCCAGCAGCCAAGAAGGTGCGGAAGTGAATTTCATGAACACTGAAGCTTTCTTT
TRBV28	TRBJ2-7	-	-	CASVRQGAYEQYF	TGTGCCAGCGTCCGCCAGGGTGCCTACGAGCAGTACTTC
TRBV5-1	TRBJ2-5	-	TRBD1	CASSLGPGQGETQYF	TGCGCCAGCAGCTTGGGCCCTGGACAGGGGGAGACCCAGTACTTC
TRBV5-1	TRBJ2-2	-	TRBD2	CASSLSLAGGGTGELFF	TGCGCCAGCAGCTTATCCCTAGCGGGAGGAGGCACCGGGGAGCTGTTTTTT
TRBV28	TRBJ1-2	-	TRBD1	CASSRPGQGSGYTF	TGTGCCAGCAGTAGACCGGGACAGGGTTCTGGCTACACCTTC
TRBV7-2	TRBJ1-2	-	-	CASSLVGQGYGYTF	TGTGCCAGCAGCTTAGTAGGTCAGGGATATGGCTACACCTTC
TRBV7-7	TRBJ2-2	-	-	CASSLAGAGELFF	TGTGCTAGCAGCTTAGCAGGGGCCGGGGAGCTGTTTTTT
TRBV7-7	TRBJ2-3	-	TRBD2	CASSRGLAGTDTQYF	TGTGCTAGCAGCCGGGGACTAGCAGGCACAGATACGCAGTATTTT
TRBV10-3	TRBJ1-1	-	-	CAITLDRNTEAFF	TGTGCCATCACCCTCGACAGGAACACTGAAGCTTTCTTT
TRBV18	TRBJ2-5	-	TRBD1	CASSPGQGIGQETQYF	TGTGCCAGCTCACCGGGACAGGGTATAGGACAAGAGACCCAGTACTTC
TRBV19	TRBJ2-7	-	-	CASSSSPDGSYEQYF	TGTGCCAGTAGTTCCAGTCCCGACGGGTCCTACGAGCAGTACTTC
TRBV19	TRBJ1-3	-	-	CASSIGWGDSGNTIYF	TGTGCCAGTAGTATAGGTTGGGGAGACTCTGGAAACACCATATATTTT
TRBV9	TRBJ2-5	-	-	CASSPLEHLQETQYF	TGTGCCAGCAGCCCACTTGAGCACCTCCAAGAGACCCAGTACTTC
TRBV30	TRBJ1-4	-	-	CAWSGVQAGGKLFF	TGTGCCTGGAGTGGAGTCCAAGCGGGGGGAAAACTGTTTTTT
TRBV5-4	TRBJ2-1	medium-sized	-	CASSLSIRSLSYNEQFF	TGTGCCAGCAGCTTGTCAATTCGGTCCCTTTCCTACAATGAGCAGTTCTTC